This T cell receptor beta chain was sequenced for a study of T cell repertoires in cytomegalovirus infection. This clonotype has at least ten counts. Its target is unknown. V was clipped by 5 bases and J by 2 bases, with 7 bases between them. The CDR3 loop spans 12 amino acids. Germline CDR1 MNHEY, CDR2 SVGEGT. Study-level points and caveats: Cumulative public TCR beta family frequency identified CMV carriers with the relevant HLA. The ex vivo response was dominated by HLA-C-restricted CMV-specific TCR beta clonotypes.

TCRdb reanalysed the reads using MiXCR and keeps one entry per CDR3 protein. This sample yields 300,000 or so distinct CDR3 sequences, of which more than 20% are seen a single time; around 13% belongs to the top ten. The chain combines TRBV6-2 or TRBV6-3 with TRBJ2-7, with D uncertain. The TCR originated in a human donor in good health (CMV status not recorded). Some clones in this sample may be carry-over from other donors' samples. The sample comprised PBMCs. This CDR3 reads CASSQNPYEQYF. CDR3 DNA sequence: TGTGCCAGCAGTCAGAACCCCTACGAGCAGTACTTC.